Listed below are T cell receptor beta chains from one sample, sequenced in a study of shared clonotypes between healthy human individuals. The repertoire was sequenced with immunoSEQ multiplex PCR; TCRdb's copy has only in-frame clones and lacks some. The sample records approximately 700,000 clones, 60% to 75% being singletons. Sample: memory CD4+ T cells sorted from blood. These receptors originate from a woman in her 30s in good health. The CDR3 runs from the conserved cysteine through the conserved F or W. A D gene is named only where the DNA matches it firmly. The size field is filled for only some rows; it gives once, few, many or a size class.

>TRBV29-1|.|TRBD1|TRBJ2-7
CSVVFGTGLGYEQYF
TGCAGCGTTGTTTTTGGGACAGGGCTAGGCTACGAGCAGTACTTC
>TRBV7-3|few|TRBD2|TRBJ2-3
CASSLMGSSGTMTDTQYF
TGTGCCAGCAGCTTAATGGGGTCTAGCGGGACCATGACAGATACGCAGTATTTT
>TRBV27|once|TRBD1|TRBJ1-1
CASSWTGFQTEAFF
TGTGCCAGCAGTTGGACAGGGTTTCAGACTGAAGCTTTCTTT
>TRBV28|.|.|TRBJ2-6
CASSYPEGRSSGANVLTF
TGTGCCAGCAGTTACCCGGAGGGGCGCAGTTCTGGGGCCAACGTCCTGACTTTC
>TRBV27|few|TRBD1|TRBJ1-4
CASSLSGTGKKLFF
TGTGCCAGCAGTTTGTCCGGGACAGGGAAAAAACTGTTTTTT
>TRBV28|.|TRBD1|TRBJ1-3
CASIPGTGLGNTIYF
TGTGCCAGCATTCCTGGGACAGGGCTTGGAAACACCATATATTTT
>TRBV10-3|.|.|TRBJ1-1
CAISEWRNTEAFF
TGTGCCATCAGTGAGTGGCGGAACACTGAAGCTTTCTTT
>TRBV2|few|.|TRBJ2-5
CASSERVETQYF
TGTGCCAGCAGTGAAAGGGTAGAGACCCAGTACTTC
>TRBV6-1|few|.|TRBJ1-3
CASSGQRDSGNTIYF
TGTGCCAGCAGTGGCCAGAGAGACTCTGGAAACACCATATATTTT
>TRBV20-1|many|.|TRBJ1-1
CSARGAGEAFF
TGCAGTGCTAGGGGGGCGGGTGAAGCTTTCTTT
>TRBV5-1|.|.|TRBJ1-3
CASSLTAVSGNTIYF
TGCGCCAGCAGCCTGACTGCCGTCTCTGGAAACACCATATATTTT
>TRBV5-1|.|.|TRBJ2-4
CASSDGTPKNIQYF
TGCGCCAGCAGCGACGGGACACCTAAAAACATTCAGTACTTC
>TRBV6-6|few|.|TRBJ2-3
CASSLGDNTQYF
TGTGCCAGCAGCCTCGGTGACAATACGCAGTATTTT
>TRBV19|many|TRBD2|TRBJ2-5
CASSPGTTETQYF
TGTGCCAGTAGTCCCGGGACTACAGAGACCCAGTACTTC
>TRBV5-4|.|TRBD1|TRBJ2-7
CASLKRDSSYEQYF
TGTGCCAGCCTCAAGAGGGACAGCTCCTACGAGCAGTACTTC
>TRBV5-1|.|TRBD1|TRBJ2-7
CASARDSEQYF
TGCGCCAGCGCGAGGGACAGCGAGCAGTACTTC
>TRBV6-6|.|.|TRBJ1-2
CASNGYGGNYGYTF
TGTGCCAGCAATGGTTACGGGGGTAACTATGGCTACACCTTC
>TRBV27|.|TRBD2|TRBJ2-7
CASRYAGTSLSYEQYF
TGTGCCAGCAGATACGCCGGGACTAGCTTATCCTACGAGCAGTACTTC
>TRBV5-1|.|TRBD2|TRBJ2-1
CASSIEAGGTSAYNEQFF
TGCGCCAGCAGTATCGAGGCAGGAGGGACTAGCGCATACAATGAGCAGTTCTTC
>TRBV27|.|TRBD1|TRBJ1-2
CASSLSQGVQYGYTF
TGTGCCAGCAGTTTATCCCAGGGGGTTCAATATGGCTACACCTTC
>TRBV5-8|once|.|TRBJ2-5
CASSAPTGSDSQETQYF
TGTGCCAGCAGCGCCCCAACAGGGTCCGACTCCCAAGAGACCCAGTACTTC
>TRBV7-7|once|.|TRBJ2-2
CASSPRATNTGELFF
TGTGCCAGCAGCCCGAGGGCCACGAACACCGGGGAGCTGTTTTTT
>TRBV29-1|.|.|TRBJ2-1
CSVVPEVNEQFF
TGCAGCGTTGTTCCGGAGGTCAATGAGCAGTTCTTC
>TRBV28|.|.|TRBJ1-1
CASTRWNTEAFF
TGTGCCAGCACCCGGTGGAACACTGAAGCTTTCTTT
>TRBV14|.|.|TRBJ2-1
CASSLFLSGEEQFF
TGTGCCAGCAGCCTCTTTCTCAGCGGCGAGGAGCAGTTCTTC
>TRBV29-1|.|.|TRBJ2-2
CSVDTRGNTGELFF
TGCAGCGTTGACACGCGGGGGAACACCGGGGAGCTGTTTTTT
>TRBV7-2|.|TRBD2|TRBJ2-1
CASSERLAGGEQFF
TGTGCCAGCAGCGAAAGACTAGCTGGCGGTGAGCAGTTCTTC
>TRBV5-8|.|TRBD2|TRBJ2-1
CASSFTRLAGVNEQFF
TGTGCCAGCAGCTTTACCCGTCTAGCGGGAGTCAATGAGCAGTTCTTC
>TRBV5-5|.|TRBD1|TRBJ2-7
CASSWGTGSSYEQYF
TGTGCCAGCAGCTGGGGGACAGGCAGCTCCTACGAGCAGTACTTC
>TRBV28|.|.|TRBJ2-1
CASSLANEQFF
TGTGCCAGCAGTTTAGCGAATGAGCAGTTCTTC
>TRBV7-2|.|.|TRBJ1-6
CASSIQGYNSPLHF
TGTGCCAGCAGCATACAGGGATATAATTCACCCCTCCACTTT
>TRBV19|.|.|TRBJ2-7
CASSPQAGPYEQYF
TGTGCCAGTAGCCCCCAGGCTGGCCCCTACGAGCAGTACTTC
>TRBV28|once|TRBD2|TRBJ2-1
CASSLWTSGTISEQFF
TGTGCCAGCAGTTTATGGACTAGCGGGACTATTAGTGAGCAGTTCTTC
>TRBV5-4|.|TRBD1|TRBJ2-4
CASSRQGIAKNIQYF
TGTGCCAGCAGCAGACAGGGGATAGCCAAAAACATTCAGTACTTC
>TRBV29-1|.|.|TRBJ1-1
CSVGGRRGRNTEAFF
TGCAGCGTTGGGGGGCGGAGGGGGAGGAACACTGAAGCTTTCTTT
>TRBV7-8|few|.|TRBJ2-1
CASSLGGNGPRNEQFF
TGTGCCAGCAGCTTAGGAGGGAATGGGCCTAGGAATGAGCAGTTCTTC
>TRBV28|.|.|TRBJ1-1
CASRADTEAFF
TGTGCCAGCAGGGCAGACACTGAAGCTTTCTTT
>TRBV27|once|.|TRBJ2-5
CASSFTGQQLETQYF
TGTGCCAGCAGTTTTACGGGTCAGCAGTTAGAGACCCAGTACTTC
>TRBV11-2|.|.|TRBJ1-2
CASSLVNGFGRADYGYTF
TGTGCCAGCAGCTTAGTGAATGGCTTTGGGAGGGCGGACTATGGCTACACCTTC
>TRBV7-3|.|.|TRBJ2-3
CASSFSGSTDTQYF
TGTGCCAGCAGCTTCAGCGGTAGCACAGATACGCAGTATTTT
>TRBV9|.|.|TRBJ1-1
CASSVAGVGTEAFF
TGTGCCAGCAGCGTAGCTGGGGTTGGCACTGAAGCTTTCTTT
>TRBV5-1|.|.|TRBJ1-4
CASSRTEGISNEKLFF
TGCGCCAGCAGCCGAACCGAGGGGATATCAAATGAAAAACTGTTTTTT
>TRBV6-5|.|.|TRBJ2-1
CASSYSPVQNEQFF
TGTGCCAGCAGTTACTCTCCGGTTCAGAATGAGCAGTTCTTC
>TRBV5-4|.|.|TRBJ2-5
CASSGVPGVEETQYF
TGTGCCAGCAGCGGAGTACCAGGGGTTGAAGAGACCCAGTACTTC